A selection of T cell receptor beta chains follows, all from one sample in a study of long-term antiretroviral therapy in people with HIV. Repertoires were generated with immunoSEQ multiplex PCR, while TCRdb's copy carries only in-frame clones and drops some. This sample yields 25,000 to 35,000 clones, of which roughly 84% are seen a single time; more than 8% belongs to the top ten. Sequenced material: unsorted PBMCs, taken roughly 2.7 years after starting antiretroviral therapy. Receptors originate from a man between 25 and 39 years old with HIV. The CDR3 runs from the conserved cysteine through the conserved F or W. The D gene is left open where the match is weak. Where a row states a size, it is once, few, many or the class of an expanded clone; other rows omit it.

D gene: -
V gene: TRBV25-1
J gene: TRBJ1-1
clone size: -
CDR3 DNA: TGTGCCAGCAGTGAACGGGGGGCGACTGAAGCTTTCTTT
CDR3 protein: CASSERGATEAFF

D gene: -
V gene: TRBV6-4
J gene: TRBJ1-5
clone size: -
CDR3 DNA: TGTGCCAGCAGTGACTCGTTTGGGAATCAGCCCCAGCATTTT
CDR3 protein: CASSDSFGNQPQHF

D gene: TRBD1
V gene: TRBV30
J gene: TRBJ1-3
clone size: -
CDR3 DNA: TGTGCCTCCAACCCGGGACAGGGGCCCGGAAACACCATATATTTT
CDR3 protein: CASNPGQGPGNTIYF

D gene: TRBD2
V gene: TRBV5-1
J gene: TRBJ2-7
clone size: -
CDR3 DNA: TGCGCCAGCAGCTTGGTGGCTAGCGGTTCCTACGAGCAGTACTTC
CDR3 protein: CASSLVASGSYEQYF

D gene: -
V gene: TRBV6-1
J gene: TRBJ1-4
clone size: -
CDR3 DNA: TGTGCCAGCTCTTGGGAGATTAATGAAAAACTGTTTTTT
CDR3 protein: CASSWEINEKLFF

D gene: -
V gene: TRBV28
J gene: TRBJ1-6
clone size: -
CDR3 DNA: TGTGCCAGCAGTTTACCACATTCACCCCTCCACTTT
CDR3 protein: CASSLPHSPLHF

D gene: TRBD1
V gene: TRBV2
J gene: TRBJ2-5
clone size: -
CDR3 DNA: TGTGCCAGCCTTAGACAGGGTACCCAAGAGACCCAGTACTTC
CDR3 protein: CASLRQGTQETQYF

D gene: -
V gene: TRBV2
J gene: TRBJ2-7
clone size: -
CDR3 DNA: TGTGCCAGCAGTGAAAGTGGTGGATACCCAACCTACGAGCAGTACTTC
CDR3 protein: CASSESGGYPTYEQYF

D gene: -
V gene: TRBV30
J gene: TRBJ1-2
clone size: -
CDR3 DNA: TGTGCCTGGAGGACGGCCAACTATGGCTACACCTTC
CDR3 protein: CAWRTANYGYTF

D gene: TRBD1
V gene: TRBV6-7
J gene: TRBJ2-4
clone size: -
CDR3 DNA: TGTGCCAGCAGTTACAAGGGACAGTCTCTAGCCAAAAACATTCAGTACTTC
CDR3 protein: CASSYKGQSLAKNIQYF

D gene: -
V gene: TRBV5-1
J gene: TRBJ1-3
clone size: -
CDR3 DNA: TGCGCCAGCAGCTCCCGGGCAGCCTCTGGAAACACCATATATTTT
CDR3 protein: CASSSRAASGNTIYF

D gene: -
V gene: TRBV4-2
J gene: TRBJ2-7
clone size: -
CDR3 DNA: TGTGCCAGCAGCCAACCGGGACCGGCTGTAAAGCAGTACTTC
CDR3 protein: CASSQPGPAVKQYF

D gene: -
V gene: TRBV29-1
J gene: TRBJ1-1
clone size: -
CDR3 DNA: TGCAGCGTAATTACAGGGCTCCTTTATTCTGAAGCTTTCTTT
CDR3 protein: CSVITGLLYSEAFF

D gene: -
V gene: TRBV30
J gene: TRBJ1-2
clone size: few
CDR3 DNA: TGTGCCTGGAGTCTAAGCGTATATGGCTACACCTTC
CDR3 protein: CAWSLSVYGYTF

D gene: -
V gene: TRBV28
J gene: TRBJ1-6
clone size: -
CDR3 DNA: TGTGCCAGCAGCACGAAGACCCAGGGGAATTCTTCACCCCTCCACTTT
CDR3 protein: CASSTKTQGNSSPLHF

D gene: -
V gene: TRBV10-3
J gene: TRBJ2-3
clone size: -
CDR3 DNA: TGTGCCATCAGTGAGGGGCAGGGGCCGGGGGCAGATACGCAGTATTTT
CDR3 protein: CAISEGQGPGADTQYF

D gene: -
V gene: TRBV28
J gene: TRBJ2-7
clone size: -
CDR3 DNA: TGTGCCAGCAGTAATCCGGGACTCATGCCCTACGAGCAGTACTTC
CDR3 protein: CASSNPGLMPYEQYF

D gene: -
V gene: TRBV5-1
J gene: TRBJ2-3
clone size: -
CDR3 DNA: TGCGCCAGCAGCCTCGCACATAGCACAGATACGCAGTATTTT
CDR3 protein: CASSLAHSTDTQYF

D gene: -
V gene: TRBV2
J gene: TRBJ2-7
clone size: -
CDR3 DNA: TGTGCCAGCAAGGAACCGGGGGAGGCTGGCGAGCAGTACTTC
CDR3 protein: CASKEPGEAGEQYF

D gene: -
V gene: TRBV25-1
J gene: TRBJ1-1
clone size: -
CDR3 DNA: TGTGCCAGCAGTGAATATACGGGAAAGAACACTGAAGCTTTCTTT
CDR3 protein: CASSEYTGKNTEAFF

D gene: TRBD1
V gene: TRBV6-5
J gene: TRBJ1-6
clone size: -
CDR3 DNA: TGTGCCAGCACCAGGACAGGGTGGAATTCACCCCTCCACTTT
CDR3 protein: CASTRTGWNSPLHF

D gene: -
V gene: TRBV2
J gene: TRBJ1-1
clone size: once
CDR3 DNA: TGTGCCAGCCCCATGGGGAGTGAAGCTTTCTTT
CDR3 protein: CASPMGSEAFF

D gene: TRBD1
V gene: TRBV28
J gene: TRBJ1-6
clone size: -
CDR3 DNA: TGTGCCAGCAGCATGGACAGGAGGAATTCACCCCTCCACTTT
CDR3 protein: CASSMDRRNSPLHF

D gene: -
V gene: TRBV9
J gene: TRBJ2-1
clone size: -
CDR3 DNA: TGTGCCAGCAGCGTAGGTGGGGAGAGCGAGCAGTTCTTC
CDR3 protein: CASSVGGESEQFF

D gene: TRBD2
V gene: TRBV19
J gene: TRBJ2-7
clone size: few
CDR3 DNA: TGTGCCAGTAGCTTCGGACTAGCTGGTTCCTACGAGCAGTACTTC
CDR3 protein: CASSFGLAGSYEQYF

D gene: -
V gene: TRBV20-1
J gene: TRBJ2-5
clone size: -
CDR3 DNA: TGCAGTGTTCTCCAAGAGACCCAGTACTTC
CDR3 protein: CSVLQETQYF

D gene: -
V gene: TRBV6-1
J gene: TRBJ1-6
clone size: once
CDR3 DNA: TGTGCCAGCAGTGAATTTAGGGGCGGTAATTCACCCCTCCACTTT
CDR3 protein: CASSEFRGGNSPLHF

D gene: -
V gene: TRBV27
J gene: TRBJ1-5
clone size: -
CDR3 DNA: TGTGCCAGCAGTTTGGGGGGCCAGGAGCCCCAGCATTTT
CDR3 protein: CASSLGGQEPQHF

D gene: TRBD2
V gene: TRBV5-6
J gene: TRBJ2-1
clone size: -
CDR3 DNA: TGTGCCAGCAGCCCGTTAGCGGGGGCCCACAATGAGCAGTTCTTC
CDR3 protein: CASSPLAGAHNEQFF

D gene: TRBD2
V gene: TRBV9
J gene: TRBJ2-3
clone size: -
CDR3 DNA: TGTGCCAGCAGCGAAGGCCGCTTTAGGGCTAGCGGGAGCCCAGATACGCAGTATTTT
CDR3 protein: CASSEGRFRASGSPDTQYF

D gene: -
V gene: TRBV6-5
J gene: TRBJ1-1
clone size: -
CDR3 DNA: TGTGCCAGCAGTTACGGGACTACGGGGCTGAACACTGAAGCTTTCTTT
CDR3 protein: CASSYGTTGLNTEAFF